Presented here are 30 T cell receptor beta chains from one specimen sequenced in a study of T cells in Graves' hyperthyroidism and ophthalmopathy. TCR beta CDR3 region amplification was performed from RNA transcripts. The TCR CDR3 first-round RT-PCR relied on the HTBI primer set. TCRdb processed the multiplex PCR reads anew with MiXCR; each CDR3 protein has one entry. The data hold over 250,000 distinct CDR3 sequences, with less than 30% observed a single time. Sequenced input: blood. Receptors originate from a middle-aged man with Graves' hyperthyroidism that later progressed to Graves' ophthalmopathy.

V is TRBV5-1 and J is TRBJ1-1; 8 bases match TRBD1. Germline lookup yields CDR1 SGHRS and CDR2 YFSETQ. Trimming at V came to 0 bases and at J to 7 bases, leaving 5 bases not matched to a gene. This CDR3 has 14 amino acids. CDR3 sequence: CASSLGTGPVEAFF. Written as DNA, the CDR3 is TGCGCCAGCAGCTTGGGGACAGGGCCAGTTGAAGCTTTCTTT.

The rearrangement joins TRBV5-4 to TRBJ1-1; the D gene is possibly TRBD1 (6 bases). The ends were cut back, 4 bases at V and 7 bases at J, with 14 bases in the middle. CDR1 is SGHNT and CDR2 is YYREEE in the germline V gene (reference sequence). The CDR3 has 13 residues. DNA of the CDR3: TGTGCCAGCAGCCAACTCAGGGGTAATGAAGCTTTCTTT. This sequence encodes CASSQLRGNEAFF. Complete variable domain (other parts from reference TRBV5-4 and TRBJ1-1): ETGVTQSPTHLIKTRGQQVTLRCSSQSGHNTVSWYQQALGQGPQFIFQYYREEENGRGNFPPRFSGLQFPNYSSELNVNALELDDSALYLCASSQLRGNEAFFGQGTRLTVV.

The chain has TRBV27 and TRBJ2-5; possibly TRBD2 for D (6 bases). There are 14 residues in the CDR3. Trimming pared 5 bases from V and 2 bases from J, leaving 12 bases between. Looked up from germline, CDR1 is MNHEY and CDR2 is SMNVEV (reference sequence). The CDR3 DNA reads as TGTGCCAGCAGTCCCCCGGGGGTACAAGAGACCCAGTACTTC. Its protein product is CASSPPGVQETQYF.

This clonotype was seen ten or more times. The V call is TRBV27, the J call TRBJ1-1; TRBD1 matches 8 bases. Unmatched junction bases numbered 6, after V lost 2 bases and J lost 1 base. CDR3 length: 16 amino acids. Germline lookup yields CDR1 MNHEY and CDR2 SMNVEV (reference sequence). CDR3 in DNA: TGTGCCAGCAGTTTAGGACAGGGAGGGGAGAACACTGAAGCTTTCTTT. Translating it yields CASSLGQGGENTEAFF.

This rearrangement joins TRBV27 to TRBJ2-5, with D possibly being TRBD1 (5 bases). Trimming stripped 6 bases from V and 1 base from J, with 12 bases between. CDR1 and CDR2 (germline): MNHEY, SMNVEV (reference sequence). This CDR3 region has 14 residues. The CDR3 DNA reads as TGTGCCAGCAGCTCTTGGGGCGGCCAAGAGACCCAGTACTTC. As protein: CASSSWGGQETQYF.

This clonotype was counted at least ten times. The V gene is TRBV6-5, the J gene TRBJ1-2; 9 bases are shared with TRBD1. The CDR3 runs 17 residues. Germline CDR1 is MNHEY and CDR2 is SVGAGI. V was clipped by 0 bases and J by 2 bases; unmatched bases: 7. The CDR3 spells CASSYSMGDRENYGYTF. The CDR3 DNA follows: TGTGCCAGCAGTTACTCGATGGGGGACAGGGAGAACTATGGCTACACCTTC.

This clonotype appeared many times. The chain is built from TRBV28 and TRBJ1-1; 8 bases are a match to TRBD1. The CDR3 spans 15 residues. V shed 5 bases and J 4 bases; nucleotides not matched to a gene: 9. Germline CDR1 MDHEN, CDR2 SYDVKM. Here the CDR3 DNA reads TGTGCCAGCAGTCCCCCCCCCACAGGGGGCACTGAAGCTTTCTTT. Protein product: CASSPPPTGGTEAFF.

V gene TRBV20-1 combines with J gene TRBJ2-2; 12 bases fit TRBD2. This CDR3 spans 17 amino acids. The germline gives CDR1 DFQATT, CDR2 SNEGSKA (reference sequence). With V trimmed by 3 bases and J by 3 bases, 8 bases remained unmatched. Here the CDR3 reads CSARGLAGPGHTGELFF. Here the CDR3 DNA reads TGCAGTGCTAGGGGACTAGCGGGCCCAGGGCACACCGGGGAGCTGTTTTTT.

This chain joins TRBV6-1 and TRBJ2-5; weak D call: TRBD1 (6 bases). Germline CDR1 reads MNHNS; CDR2 reads SASEGT. The CDR3 spans 14 residues. Trimming pared 3 bases from V and 7 bases from J, leaving 15 bases between. The CDR3 DNA follows: TGTGCCAGCAGTGACCCAGCACAGGGACGGACCCAGTACTTC. The encoded protein is CASSDPAQGRTQYF.

This clonotype was picked up many times. This chain links TRBV30 with TRBJ2-4; D is unresolved. Germline assignment: CDR1 GTSNPN and CDR2 SVGIG (reference sequence). There are 13 residues in the CDR3. With 0 bases removed from V and 8 bases from J, the gap between germline ends came to 11 bases. CDR3 DNA sequence: TGTGCCTGGAGTGTGGGCCCCGTTGACATTCAGTACTTC. Translated, it gives CAWSVGPVDIQYF. The variable domain in full, with the rest retrieved from reference TRBV30 and TRBJ2-4, is SQTIHQWPATLVQPVGSPLSLECTVEGTSNPNLYWYRQAAGRGLQLLFYSVGIGQISSEVPQNLSASRPQDRQFILSSKKLLLSDSGFYLCAWSVGPVDIQYFGAGTRLSVL.

This clonotype was observed at least ten times. The rearrangement links TRBV28 to TRBJ2-4; D may match TRBD1 or TRBD2 (5 bases each). The V gene's germline CDR1 is MDHEN and CDR2 SYDVKM. The CDR3 is 14 amino acids. Trimming took off 7 bases at V and 7 bases at J, with 17 bases between the two ends. This chain's CDR3 is CASISPGTENIQYF. The CDR3 DNA is TGTGCCAGCATCAGCCCAGGGACGGAGAACATTCAGTACTTC.

This clonotype was seen at least ten times. The chain employs TRBV11-2 and TRBJ2-7, with no clear D. The germline V gene encodes CDR1 SGHAT and CDR2 FQNNGV. The CDR3 spans 13 residues. Trimming left V 0 bases short and J 6 bases short, with 9 bases between. The CDR3 DNA reads as TGTGCCAGCAGCTTAGAAGTATGGGCCGAGCAGTACTTC. This encodes CASSLEVWAEQYF.

This clonotype was observed a handful of times. This chain connects TRBV5-1 to TRBJ2-2, with unresolved D. CDR3 length: 14 residues. V lost 5 bases to trimming and J lost 2 bases, with 10 bases between them. Germline V gene sequence: CDR1 SGHRS, CDR2 YFSETQ. The CDR3 DNA sequence: TGCGCCAGCAGGCCGGGTTCTAACACCGGGGAGCTGTTTTTT. Amino acid sequence: CASRPGSNTGELFF.

The chain has TRBV6-1 and TRBJ1-1, with 7 bases fitting TRBD1. CDR3 length: 16 residues. Germline CDR1 MNHNS, CDR2 SASEGT. J gave up 3 bases and V 3 bases, and 10 bases lay outside the gene matches. The CDR3 region is CASSERPQGVDTEAFF. CDR3 nucleotides: TGTGCCAGCAGTGAGCGACCTCAGGGGGTGGACACTGAAGCTTTCTTT.

The sample holds many counts of this clonotype. V and J are TRBV11-1 and TRBJ2-5; 9 nucleotides line up with TRBD2. The CDR3 length is 21 residues. The junction had 21 bases not matched to a gene; V was cut back by 1 base and J by 3 bases. Germline CDR1 SGHAT, CDR2 FQDESV (reference sequence). The CDR3 sequence: CASSLDRGRGSNSLKEETQYF. CDR3 DNA: TGTGCCAGCAGCTTAGATCGCGGGAGGGGGTCAAATTCGCTGAAAGAAGAGACCCAGTACTTC. The variable domain in full, completed from reference TRBV11-1 and TRBJ2-5, reads EAEVAQSPRYKITEKSQAVAFWCDPISGHATLYWYRQILGQGPELLVQFQDESVVDDSQLPKDRFSAERLKGVDSTLKIQPAELGDSAMYLCASSLDRGRGSNSLKEETQYFGPGTRLLVL.

This clonotype was counted ten times or more. The chain couples TRBV29-1 to TRBJ1-2; 7 bases match TRBD1. V dropped 1 base and J dropped 8; count of bases not matched to a gene: 1. The length of the CDR3 is 11 residues. Germline V gene lookup returns CDR1 SQVTM and CDR2 ANQGSEA. The CDR3 protein is CSVEVGGGYTF. As DNA, the CDR3 is TGCAGCGTTGAAGTAGGGGGCGGCTACACCTTC.

In this sample, this clonotype turned up many times. This rearrangement joins TRBV6-1 to TRBJ2-7, with TRBD1 identical over 10 bases. Germline CDR1 reads MNHNS; CDR2 reads SASEGT. The CDR3 runs 15 residues. V lost 6 bases to trimming and J lost 4 bases; unmatched junction nucleotides: 9. This CDR3 is CASRKDRGQRYEQYF. DNA of the CDR3: TGTGCCAGCAGAAAAGACAGGGGGCAGCGTTACGAGCAGTACTTC.

For the CDR3, the DNA is TGTGCCAGCATTCCCAATAACCCGGACATGGGGGGCTACACCTTC. It yields the protein CASIPNNPDMGGYTF. The genes are TRBV2 and TRBJ1-2; possible D gene TRBD1, 5 bases. This CDR3 has 15 residues. Germline assignment: CDR1 SNHLY and CDR2 FYNNEI. The V end was cut by 7 bases, the J end by 8 bases, with 23 bases between.

Ten or more counts support this clonotype. The chain joins TRBV12-3 or TRBV12-4 to TRBJ1-5, with 8 bases aligning to TRBD1. V shed 6 bases and J 2 bases; nucleotides not matched to a gene: 6. CDR3 length: 15 residues. CDR3 DNA sequence: TGTGCCAGCAGGGAAGACAGGGGCGGCAATCAGCCCCAGCATTTT. Its protein is CASREDRGGNQPQHF.

This clonotype has more than one count but fewer than ten. The chain carries TRBV11-1 and TRBJ2-2; possible D gene TRBD2, 6 bases. There are 17 residues in the CDR3. Trimming shortened V by 0 bases and J by 1 base, and 12 bases separated the two germline ends. The germline CDR1 and CDR2 sequences are SGHAT and FQDESV (reference sequence). In DNA form, the CDR3 reads TGTGCCAGCAGCTTAGCCCTGACTAGTGGGAACACCGGGGAGCTGTTTTTT. Protein product: CASSLALTSGNTGELFF.

Ten or more counts support this clonotype. The chain is built from TRBV19 and TRBJ1-1; possible D gene TRBD1, 6 bases. Between the trimmed V and J ends, which lost 3 bases and 5 bases, there was a span of 16 bases. Germline CDR1 is LNHDA and CDR2 is SQIVND (reference sequence). The length of the CDR3 is 15 residues. The CDR3 DNA sequence: TGTGCCAGTAGTATGATCTGGGGGGGGCGGACTGAAGCTTTCTTT. Translation gives CASSMIWGGRTEAFF.

Remarks on this clonotype: Compared with germline, one end of the junction differs, possibly owing to a read error. The chain is built from TRBV2 and TRBJ2-5; D gene uncertain. Germline loops: CDR1 SNHLY, CDR2 FYNNEI. CDR3 length: 13 amino acids. The CDR3 is CASREDVEETQYF. CDR3 coding DNA: TGTGCCAGCAGGGAAGACGTGGAAGAGACCCAGTACTTC.

CDR3 loop: CASRANLGIHGELFF. In DNA, the CDR3 is TGTGCCAGCAGGGCTAATCTAGGGATCCACGGGGAGCTGTTTTTT. This chain connects TRBV6-1 to TRBJ2-2; D gene unclear. Germline values: CDR1 MNHNS, CDR2 SASEGT. Trimming removed 6 bases at V and 7 bases at J, with 18 bases between. The CDR3 totals 15 residues.

This clonotype was detected many times. The chain links TRBV29-1 to TRBJ1-2; D is unresolved. Germline CDR1 SQVTM, CDR2 ANQGSEA. The CDR3 extends over 14 amino acids. V was trimmed by 2 bases and J by 5 bases, leaving 15 bases between them. CDR3 sequence (DNA): TGCAGCGTTGAATTTCGGGTTGGGGAATATGGCTACACCTTC. It translates to CSVEFRVGEYGYTF.

This clonotype was counted at least ten times. The rearrangement joins TRBV12-3 or TRBV12-4 to TRBJ1-1, with D unresolved. The ends were cut back, 5 bases at V and 1 base at J, with 2 bases in the middle. The CDR3 extends over 11 amino acids. The CDR3 region is CASSTNTEAFF. In DNA form, the CDR3 reads TGTGCCAGCAGTACGAACACTGAAGCTTTCTTT.

This chain uses TRBV29-1 with TRBJ2-5, with D possibly matching TRBD1 (5 bases). The ends were cut back, 3 bases at V and 2 bases at J, with 10 bases in the middle. CDR3 length: 13 residues. Germline lookup yields CDR1 SQVTM and CDR2 ANQGSEA. The CDR3 DNA reads TGCAGCGTTGACTGGCAGGGACAAGAGACCCAGTACTTC. It encodes CSVDWQGQETQYF.

This clonotype was counted at least ten times. V and J are TRBV5-6 and TRBJ1-1; possibly TRBD1 for D (6 bases). This CDR3 has 16 residues. V lost 1 base and J 5 bases, leaving 18 bases between the germline ends. Germline values: CDR1 SGHDT, CDR2 YYEEEE. The CDR3: CASSLRGAYQITEAFF. The CDR3 DNA is TGTGCCAGCAGCTTGAGGGGGGCCTACCAAATTACTGAAGCTTTCTTT.

This clonotype came up many times. The CDR3 DNA is TGTGCCAGCAGTTACTCGAAGTTCACTAGCGGGTACGAGCAGTACTTC. This encodes CASSYSKFTSGYEQYF. This chain connects TRBV6-5 to TRBJ2-7, with TRBD2 identical over 9 bases. Germline V CDR1 and CDR2: MNHEY, SVGAGI. CDR3 length: 16 residues. V was pared by 0 bases and J by 4 bases, with 7 bases of the junction left unmatched.

This clonotype was detected ten times or more. The chain employs TRBV7-2 and TRBJ2-2; 8 bases are a match to TRBD2. Losses at the gene ends were 2 bases for V and 1 base for J; bases not matched to a gene: 3. Per germline, CDR1 SGHTA and CDR2 FQGNSA. There are 16 residues in the CDR3. The CDR3 reads CASSLLAGMNTGELFF. The CDR3 DNA reads as TGTGCCAGCAGCTTATTAGCGGGGATGAACACCGGGGAGCTGTTTTTT.

This clonotype occurred many times. This CDR3 reads CASSFQGGSNTEAFF. CDR3 coding DNA: TGTGCCAGCAGCTTTCAGGGCGGGTCGAACACTGAAGCTTTCTTT. The chain links TRBV7-9 to TRBJ1-1, with a tentative D call TRBD1 (5 bases). CDR1 SEHNR and CDR2 FQNEAQ come from the germline V gene (reference sequence). Trimming cost V 3 bases and J 1 base, with 12 bases left between them. This CDR3 is 15 amino acids long.